This T cell receptor (beta chain) was observed in a study of shared clonotypes between healthy human individuals. Study summary: Three plates each covered CD4 naive and memory; CD8 naive two, CD8 memory one.

CD45RO-negative CD8 cells positively selected for CCR7 made up the naive population, which excluded terminally differentiated effector memory CD45RA+ cells. As to this clone: The antigen remains unidentified.

TCRdb's copy holds only in-frame clones and misses some; the assay was immunoSEQ multiplex PCR. Of about 2.2 million clones in the sample, approximately 94% are singletons; the top ten hold under 2%. Whole-study findings and limits: Non-shared clonotypes displayed generation probabilities falling below those of clonotypes present in all four donors.

The receptor was derived from a man between 18 and 29 years old in good health. Some clones in this sample may be carry-over from other donors' samples. Source material: naive CD8+ T cells from PBMCs.

The DNA for the CDR3 is TGTGCCAGCAGCTTAGTGTCAGTTTCTCTAGATACGCAGTATTTT. Translation: CASSLVSVSLDTQYF. The rearrangement joins TRBV11-2 to TRBJ2-3; D unclear. Germline CDR1 reads SGHAT; CDR2 reads FQNNGV. There are 15 residues in the CDR3. Trimming shortened V by 1 base and J by 5 bases, and 13 bases separated the two germline ends.